These 28 T cell receptor beta chains came from one sample sequenced in a study of graft-versus-host responses after intestinal transplantation. Profiled with immunoSEQ multiplex PCR; TCRdb holds only in-frame clones, not every one. The profile covers about 82,000 clones, with roughly 89% appearing a single time and 0.1% taken by the ten largest. For these TCRs, the target antigens are not known. Specimen: unstimulated CD4+ T cells sorted from spleen or lymph node cells, collected before intestinal transplant. These receptors were obtained from a human donor who received an intestinal transplant.

This clone is a singleton in its sample. The V call is TRBV29-1, the J call TRBJ1-4; 8 positions match TRBD1. The V segment lost 5 bases and the J segment 6 bases; nucleotides outside the gene matches: 8. In germline, CDR1 is SQVTM, CDR2 ANQGSEA. This CDR3 region has 14 residues. The CDR3 DNA sequence: TGCAGCGTTACCAGGACAGGGCTTGATGAAAAACTGTTTTTT. Translated, it gives CSVTRTGLDEKLFF.

The rearrangement joins TRBV5-1 to TRBJ1-1, with D possibly matching TRBD1 (5 bases). Germline values: CDR1 SGHRS, CDR2 YFSETQ. Trimming removed 0 bases from V and 4 bases from J, with 13 bases in between. This CDR3 is 15 amino acids long. The CDR3 nucleotides are TGCGCCAGCAGCTTGGCGGGGGTGAGGATCACTGAAGCTTTCTTT. The encoded protein is CASSLAGVRITEAFF.

This clone was detected once. The chain couples TRBV7-2 to TRBJ2-5; 10 bases fit TRBD1. The CDR3 consists of 14 residues. J lost 5 bases, V lost 6 bases, and 6 bases had no gene match. CDR1 is SGHTA, CDR2 FQGNSA, per germline. The CDR3 protein is CASSRDRGSETQYF. CDR3 nucleotide sequence: TGTGCCAGCAGTCGGGACAGGGGAAGCGAGACCCAGTACTTC.

This clone was detected a few times. The genes are TRBV2 and TRBJ2-7, with 10 bases lining up with TRBD2. The CDR3 covers 14 residues. Per the germline V gene, CDR1 is SNHLY and CDR2 is FYNNEI. The junction had 9 bases not matched to a gene; V was cut back by 9 bases and J by 4 bases. The CDR3 sequence: CASHSGGFPYEQYF. CDR3 DNA sequence: TGTGCCAGTCATAGCGGGGGGTTCCCATACGAGCAGTACTTC.

The chain is built from TRBV4-3 and TRBJ2-5; D is unclear. Germline assignment: CDR1 LGHNA and CDR2 YSLEER. Trimming left V 0 bases short and J 5 bases short, with 10 bases between. The CDR3 totals 14 residues. The CDR3 DNA reads as TGCGCCAGCAGCCAAGAGATCGTCGGGGAGACCCAGTACTTC. This gives the protein CASSQEIVGETQYF.

The chain employs TRBV28 and TRBJ2-2, with D possibly TRBD2 on 7 matching bases. V shed 5 bases and J shed 6 bases, with 13 bases lying between them. The CDR3 spans 14 residues. The germline gives CDR1 MDHEN, CDR2 SYDVKM. The CDR3 here is CASSRGGSAGELFF. DNA of the CDR3: TGTGCCAGCAGTAGGGGGGGATCCGCCGGGGAGCTGTTTTTT. The full variable domain, completed using reference TRBV28 and TRBJ2-2, is DVKVTQSSRYLVKRTGEKVFLECVQDMDHENMFWYRQDPGLGLRLIYFSYDVKMKEKGDIPEGYSVSREKKERFSLILESASTNQTSMYLCASSRGGSAGELFFGEGSRLTVL.

This sequence joins TRBV6-6 and TRBJ1-1, with D hard to call. Trimming took off 7 bases at V and 1 base at J, with 16 bases between the two ends. The CDR3 length is 15 residues. Looked up from germline, CDR1 is MNHNY and CDR2 is SVGAGI (reference sequence). The CDR3 DNA reads TGTGCCAGCATCAATAGAGTAGACTCGAACACTGAAGCTTTCTTT. Translation gives CASINRVDSNTEAFF.

A single count supports this clone. This sequence joins TRBV27 and TRBJ1-2; 7 positions agree with TRBD1. This CDR3 comprises 13 residues. With V trimmed by 5 bases and J by 8 bases, 8 bases remained unmatched. From germline, CDR1 is MNHEY and CDR2 SMNVEV (reference sequence). The CDR3 region is CASSRTGPGGYTF. As DNA, the CDR3 is TGTGCCAGCAGTCGGACAGGTCCAGGGGGCTACACCTTC.

The chain employs TRBV30 and TRBJ1-1; 8 bases are shared with TRBD1. The J segment lost 9 bases and the V segment lost 0 bases, leaving 3 bases of the junction unmatched. The germline CDR1 and CDR2 sequences are GTSNPN and SVGIG (reference sequence). The CDR3 is made up of 12 amino acids. The CDR3 loop is CAWSVPGGKAFF. CDR3 coding DNA: TGTGCCTGGAGTGTCCCAGGGGGCAAAGCTTTCTTT. Together with reference TRBV30 and TRBJ1-1, the CDR3 gives the full variable domain: SQTIHQWPATLVQPVGSPLSLECTVEGTSNPNLYWYRQAAGRGLQLLFYSVGIGQISSEVPQNLSASRPQDRQFILSSKKLLLSDSGFYLCAWSVPGGKAFFGQGTRLTVV.

This chain joins TRBV9 and TRBJ1-6; 9 bases align to TRBD1. With V trimmed by 4 bases and J by 6 bases, 5 bases remained unmatched. The CDR3 sequence is 15 residues long. From germline, CDR1 is SGDLS and CDR2 YYNGEE. The chain's CDR3 is CASSSGQGFNSPLHF. CDR3 nucleotide sequence: TGTGCCAGCAGCTCGGGACAGGGTTTTAATTCACCCCTCCACTTT. Based on the CDR3 plus reference TRBV9 and TRBJ1-6, the full variable domain is DSGVTQTPKHLITATGQRVTLRCSPRSGDLSVYWYQQSLDQGLQFLIQYYNGEERAKGNILERFSAQQFPDLHSELNLSSLELGDSALYFCASSSGQGFNSPLHFGNGTRLTVT.

This chain joins TRBV7-2 and TRBJ1-5; D possibly corresponds to TRBD1 (6 bases). The germline gives CDR1 SGHTA, CDR2 FQGNSA. The CDR3 spans 14 residues. Deletions cut 5 bases from V and 5 bases from J, with 13 bases between. In DNA form, the CDR3 reads TGTGCCAGCAGCCTAGGGGGAGGGGATCAGCCCCAGCATTTT. Translated, it gives CASSLGGGDQPQHF.

The CDR3 reads CSGGGDTGELFF. In DNA, the CDR3 is TGCAGCGGGGGGGGAGACACCGGGGAGCTGTTTTTT. This chain joins TRBV29-1 and TRBJ2-2; TRBD2 matches 7 bases. Germline lookup yields CDR1 SQVTM and CDR2 ANQGSEA. The CDR3 length is 12 residues. With V trimmed by 7 bases and J by 3 bases, 2 bases remained unmatched.

The genes are TRBV7-2 and TRBJ1-2, with 8 bases lining up with TRBD1. CDR1 and CDR2 (germline): SGHTA, FQGNSA. V trimming: 5 bases; J trimming: 8 bases; junction bases outside the gene matches: 7. CDR3 length equals 13 residues. For the CDR3, the DNA is TGTGCCAGCAGCGGGCGACAGGGGTACGGCTACACCTTC. Amino acids: CASSGRQGYGYTF. The full variable domain, its missing parts supplied by reference TRBV7-2 and TRBJ1-2, is GAGVSQSPSNKVTEKGKDVELRCDPISGHTALYWYRQSLGQGLEFLIYFQGNSAPDKSGLPSDRFSAERTGGSVSTLTIQRTQQEDSAVYLCASSGRQGYGYTFGSGTRLTVV.

The chain combines TRBV11-3 with TRBJ2-7; TRBD2 agrees at 7 bases. Germline V lookup: CDR1 SGHNT, CDR2 YENEEA. This CDR3 has 15 amino acids. V was clipped by 0 bases and J by 4 bases; unmatched bases: 6. Here the CDR3 reads CASSLEQGGVYEQYF. Here the CDR3 DNA reads TGTGCCAGCAGCTTAGAGCAGGGAGGGGTATACGAGCAGTACTTC.

J is TRBJ2-7 and V is TRBV7-2, with 9 bases aligning to TRBD1. CDR3 length equals 16 residues. V lost 5 bases to trimming and J lost 2 bases; unmatched junction nucleotides: 10. Germline assignment: CDR1 SGHTA and CDR2 FQGNSA. The DNA for the CDR3 is TGTGCCAGCAGCCCGTCCGGGACAGGGTTCCCCTACGAGCAGTACTTC. It specifies CASSPSGTGFPYEQYF. Full variable domain (rest looked up from reference TRBV7-2 and TRBJ2-7): GAGVSQSPSNKVTEKGKDVELRCDPISGHTALYWYRQSLGQGLEFLIYFQGNSAPDKSGLPSDRFSAERTGGSVSTLTIQRTQQEDSAVYLCASSPSGTGFPYEQYFGPGTRLTVT.

This clone was seen once. The chain joins TRBV10-3 to TRBJ1-2; D call uncertain. The V end lost 4 bases, the J end lost 6 bases, and 15 bases lay between the germline ends. Germline V gene data show CDR1 as ENHRY and CDR2 as SYGVKD. The length of the CDR3 is 14 residues. The CDR3 loop reads CAISGAVRVDGYTF. Written as DNA, the CDR3 is TGTGCCATCAGTGGTGCAGTTCGGGTGGATGGCTACACCTTC.

V usage is TRBV12-5 and J usage is TRBJ2-1; a weak D match, TRBD2 (5 bases). With 4 bases removed from V and 9 bases from J, the gap between germline ends came to 10 bases. CDR3 length: 12 amino acids. The germline V gene has CDR1 LGHNT and CDR2 FRNRAP. In DNA form, the CDR3 reads TGTGCTAGTGGTTCCGGGGTTGGTGAGCAGTTCTTC. Amino acids: CASGSGVGEQFF.

In nucleotides, the CDR3 is TGTGCCAGTAGTATCTTCGGGACAGGTCTGAGGGGCTACACCTTC. It codes for CASSIFGTGLRGYTF. V is TRBV19 and J is TRBJ1-2, with 8 nucleotides matching TRBD1. Per germline, CDR1 LNHDA and CDR2 SQIVND (reference sequence). The CDR3 is made up of 15 amino acids. The V gene end was trimmed by 3 bases and the J gene end by 8 bases; junction bases not matched to a gene: 11.

The J gene is TRBJ2-3, the V gene TRBV5-1; 9 nucleotides line up with TRBD2. V was clipped by 5 bases and J by 0 bases; unmatched bases: 1. In germline, CDR1 is SGHRS, CDR2 YFSETQ. The CDR3 spans 14 residues. As DNA, the CDR3 is TGCGCCAGCAGAGCGGGGGGTAGCACAGATACGCAGTATTTT. As protein: CASRAGGSTDTQYF.

This chain connects TRBV9 to TRBJ2-1; no clear D. The germline gives CDR1 SGDLS, CDR2 YYNGEE. The V and J ends lost 0 bases and 6 bases respectively, with 10 bases between them. This CDR3 has 14 amino acids. CDR3 sequence reads: CASSVATWSNEQFF. The CDR3, as DNA: TGTGCCAGCAGCGTAGCTACTTGGAGCAATGAGCAGTTCTTC.

This chain uses TRBV7-9 with TRBJ2-7, with 7 bases that match TRBD2. The V and J ends lost 3 bases and 1 base, in that order; junction bases with no gene match: 6. Germline loops: CDR1 SEHNR, CDR2 FQNEAQ (reference sequence). CDR3 length equals 15 residues. The CDR3 nucleotides are TGTGCCAGCAGCTTTTCAAGCGGGGTGTCCTACGAGCAGTACTTC. Translation gives CASSFSSGVSYEQYF.

The chain is built from TRBV7-2 and TRBJ1-2; no clear D gene. CDR1 is SGHTA, CDR2 FQGNSA, per germline. This CDR3 spans 13 amino acids. Trimming left V 0 bases short and J 6 bases short, with 8 bases between. The CDR3 region is CASSLANSNGYTF. For the CDR3, the DNA is TGTGCCAGCAGCTTAGCGAACAGTAATGGCTACACCTTC.

The rearrangement uses TRBV5-8 and TRBJ1-2; D call uncertain. Germline values: CDR1 SGHTS, CDR2 YDEGEE. The ends were cut back, 0 bases at V and 4 bases at J, with 10 bases in the middle. The CDR3 sequence is 14 residues long. The CDR3 spells CASSLGTTPYGYTF. The CDR3 coding sequence is TGTGCCAGCAGCTTGGGAACTACCCCCTATGGCTACACCTTC.

The chain couples TRBV6-5 to TRBJ2-1, with 9 bases matching TRBD1. With 4 bases clipped from V and 5 bases from J, the junction kept 0 bases outside the gene matches. Looked up from germline, CDR1 is MNHEY and CDR2 is SVGAGI. The CDR3 totals 13 residues. CDR3 protein: CASSWTGDNEQFF. The CDR3 region has the DNA TGTGCCAGCAGTTGGACAGGGGACAATGAGCAGTTCTTC.

In regard to this clone: At one end the junction does not follow the germline gene, possibly because of a read error. Other DNA sequences in this specimen translate into the identical CDR3. The genes are TRBV6-6 and TRBJ1-1, with D possibly matching TRBD1 (5 bases). The CDR3 has 10 residues. Germline loops: CDR1 MNHNY, CDR2 SVGAGI (reference sequence). CDR3 region: CASGTTEAFF. The CDR3 DNA follows: TGCGCCAGCGGGACTACTGAAGCTTTCTTT.

V is TRBV7-9 and J is TRBJ1-6; 9 bases fit TRBD1. Trimming cost V 5 bases and J 12 bases; bases outside gene matches: 17. Germline CDR1 reads SEHNR; CDR2 reads FQNEAQ (reference sequence). The CDR3 consists of 17 residues. The CDR3 loop is CASSPQRQGETRGPLHF. The CDR3 DNA reads TGTGCCAGCAGCCCACAAAGACAGGGGGAGACCCGGGGACCCCTCCACTTT.

The rearrangement joins TRBV21-1 to TRBJ2-3; the table's D call of TRBD1 was not tested on the DNA. TRBV21-1 represents a pseudogene. The length of the CDR3 is 20 residues. The CDR3 is CASSKARGGTGGRFTDTQYF. Here the CDR3 DNA reads TGTGCCAGCAGCAAAGCGCGCGGGGGGACAGGGGGTAGGTTCACAGATACGCAGTATTTT.

This chain connects TRBV21-1 to TRBJ2-7; the table's D call of TRBD2 was not tested on the DNA. TRBV21-1 is a pseudogene. CDR3 length: 12 residues. The CDR3 sequence is CAFLFTSTGQYF. The CDR3 DNA is TGTGCCTTCTTATTTACGAGCACGGGACAGTACTTC.